Listed here are 8 T cell receptor beta chains from one sample, sequenced in a study of blood T cells in healthy people across ages (dated by TCRdb to the mid-2010s). Libraries were constructed by 5' RACE. Sequencing used an Illumina HiSeq 2500. A second PCR of roughly 6 to 11 cycles was performed with a sample-barcoded 5' primer and a J-beta primer mix. Starting from the raw public reads, TCRdb applied fastp trimming at Q25, assembled clones with MiXCR and retained in-frame beta chains. Rows with a matching CDR3 protein are joined into one entry that keeps the most common DNA and genes. The sample table shows approximately 670,000 distinct CDR3 sequences, and approximately 40% are seen once. Of the sample, around 30% falls within the top ten clones. Sequenced: blood. These receptors all stem from a man of 80 years or more in good health.

The chain is built from TRBV12-3 or TRBV12-4 and TRBJ2-3, with a possible D match to TRBD2 (6 bases). CDR3 length: 15 amino acids. V lost 7 bases to trimming and J lost 1 base, with 15 bases between them. CDR3 coding DNA: TGTGCCAGCATCATAGGGTGGAGGGGCACAGATACGCAGTATTTT. Protein: CASIIGWRGTDTQYF.

Concerning this clonotype itself: The junction departs from germline at one end; a sequencing error may be responsible. V gene TRBV9 combines with J gene TRBJ2-5; possible D gene TRBD2, 5 bases. The J call could be wrong; TRBJ2-7 is a better fit for the DNA end. The V gene's germline CDR1 is SGDLS and CDR2 YYNGEE. This CDR3 is built from 13 residues. The CDR3 sequence: CACSITLGYEQYF. The CDR3 DNA sequence: TGTGCCTGCAGCATAACACTAGGGTACGAGCAGTACTTC.

This clonotype was seen at least ten times. This chain links TRBV6-5 with TRBJ2-7, with 7 bases fitting TRBD2. Germline V gives CDR1 MNHEY, CDR2 SVGAGI. V was pared by 6 bases and J by 4 bases, with 12 bases of the junction left unmatched. The length of the CDR3 is 15 residues. In nucleotides, the CDR3 is TGTGCCAGCAGCCCCTCTGCGCGGGGGATATACGAGCAGTACTTC. This translates into CASSPSARGIYEQYF.

Of note for this clonotype: A read error may account for a junction end that differs from germline. The rearrangement joins TRBV19 to TRBJ1-1; maybe TRBD1 (5 bases). CDR1 is LNHDA, CDR2 SQIVND, per germline (reference sequence). CDR3 length equals 16 residues. The CDR3 DNA is TGTACCAGTAGTACCGGGACGGGGACGGGGAACACTGAAGCTTTCTTT. It yields the protein CTSSTGTGTGNTEAFF.

This chain joins TRBV6-2 or TRBV6-3 and TRBJ1-5; possible D gene TRBD1, 5 bases. Trimming removed 5 bases at V and 6 bases at J, with 14 bases between. Germline CDR1 reads MNHEY; CDR2 reads SVGEGT. The CDR3 runs to 14 residues. CDR3 nucleotides: TGTGCCAGCAGTAGGGACGGCTTGCGTCAGCCCCAGCATTTT. Protein: CASSRDGLRQPQHF.

This clonotype was observed a handful of times. The chain uses TRBV29-1 and TRBJ1-2, with D unresolved. The CDR3 loop spans 13 amino acids. Germline CDR1 and CDR2: SQVTM and ANQGSEA. V gave up 8 bases and J gave up 4 bases, with 17 bases separating them. The chain's CDR3 is CSTLSGDGYGYTF. CDR3 in DNA: TGCAGCACTCTGAGCGGGGATGGCTATGGCTACACCTTC.

This rearrangement joins TRBV27 to TRBJ1-6; perhaps TRBD1 as D (6 bases). The germline V gene encodes CDR1 MNHEY and CDR2 SMNVEV (reference sequence). This CDR3 contains 14 residues. Trimming removed 5 bases from V and 14 bases from J, with 19 bases in between. CDR3 sequence: CASSPRQAVNTLHF. Written as DNA, the CDR3 is TGTGCCAGCAGTCCGAGACAGGCCGTGAATACCCTCCACTTT.

This clonotype was seen a few times. This chain joins TRBV7-9 and TRBJ2-5; D may match TRBD1 or TRBD2 (5 bases each). The CDR3 runs 15 residues. Germline V lookup: CDR1 SEHNR, CDR2 FQNEAQ (reference sequence). Trimming shortened V by 5 bases and J by 2 bases, and 15 bases separated the two germline ends. The CDR3 region is CASSGRDHPQETQYF. For the CDR3, the DNA is TGTGCCAGCAGCGGCCGGGACCATCCTCAAGAGACCCAGTACTTC.